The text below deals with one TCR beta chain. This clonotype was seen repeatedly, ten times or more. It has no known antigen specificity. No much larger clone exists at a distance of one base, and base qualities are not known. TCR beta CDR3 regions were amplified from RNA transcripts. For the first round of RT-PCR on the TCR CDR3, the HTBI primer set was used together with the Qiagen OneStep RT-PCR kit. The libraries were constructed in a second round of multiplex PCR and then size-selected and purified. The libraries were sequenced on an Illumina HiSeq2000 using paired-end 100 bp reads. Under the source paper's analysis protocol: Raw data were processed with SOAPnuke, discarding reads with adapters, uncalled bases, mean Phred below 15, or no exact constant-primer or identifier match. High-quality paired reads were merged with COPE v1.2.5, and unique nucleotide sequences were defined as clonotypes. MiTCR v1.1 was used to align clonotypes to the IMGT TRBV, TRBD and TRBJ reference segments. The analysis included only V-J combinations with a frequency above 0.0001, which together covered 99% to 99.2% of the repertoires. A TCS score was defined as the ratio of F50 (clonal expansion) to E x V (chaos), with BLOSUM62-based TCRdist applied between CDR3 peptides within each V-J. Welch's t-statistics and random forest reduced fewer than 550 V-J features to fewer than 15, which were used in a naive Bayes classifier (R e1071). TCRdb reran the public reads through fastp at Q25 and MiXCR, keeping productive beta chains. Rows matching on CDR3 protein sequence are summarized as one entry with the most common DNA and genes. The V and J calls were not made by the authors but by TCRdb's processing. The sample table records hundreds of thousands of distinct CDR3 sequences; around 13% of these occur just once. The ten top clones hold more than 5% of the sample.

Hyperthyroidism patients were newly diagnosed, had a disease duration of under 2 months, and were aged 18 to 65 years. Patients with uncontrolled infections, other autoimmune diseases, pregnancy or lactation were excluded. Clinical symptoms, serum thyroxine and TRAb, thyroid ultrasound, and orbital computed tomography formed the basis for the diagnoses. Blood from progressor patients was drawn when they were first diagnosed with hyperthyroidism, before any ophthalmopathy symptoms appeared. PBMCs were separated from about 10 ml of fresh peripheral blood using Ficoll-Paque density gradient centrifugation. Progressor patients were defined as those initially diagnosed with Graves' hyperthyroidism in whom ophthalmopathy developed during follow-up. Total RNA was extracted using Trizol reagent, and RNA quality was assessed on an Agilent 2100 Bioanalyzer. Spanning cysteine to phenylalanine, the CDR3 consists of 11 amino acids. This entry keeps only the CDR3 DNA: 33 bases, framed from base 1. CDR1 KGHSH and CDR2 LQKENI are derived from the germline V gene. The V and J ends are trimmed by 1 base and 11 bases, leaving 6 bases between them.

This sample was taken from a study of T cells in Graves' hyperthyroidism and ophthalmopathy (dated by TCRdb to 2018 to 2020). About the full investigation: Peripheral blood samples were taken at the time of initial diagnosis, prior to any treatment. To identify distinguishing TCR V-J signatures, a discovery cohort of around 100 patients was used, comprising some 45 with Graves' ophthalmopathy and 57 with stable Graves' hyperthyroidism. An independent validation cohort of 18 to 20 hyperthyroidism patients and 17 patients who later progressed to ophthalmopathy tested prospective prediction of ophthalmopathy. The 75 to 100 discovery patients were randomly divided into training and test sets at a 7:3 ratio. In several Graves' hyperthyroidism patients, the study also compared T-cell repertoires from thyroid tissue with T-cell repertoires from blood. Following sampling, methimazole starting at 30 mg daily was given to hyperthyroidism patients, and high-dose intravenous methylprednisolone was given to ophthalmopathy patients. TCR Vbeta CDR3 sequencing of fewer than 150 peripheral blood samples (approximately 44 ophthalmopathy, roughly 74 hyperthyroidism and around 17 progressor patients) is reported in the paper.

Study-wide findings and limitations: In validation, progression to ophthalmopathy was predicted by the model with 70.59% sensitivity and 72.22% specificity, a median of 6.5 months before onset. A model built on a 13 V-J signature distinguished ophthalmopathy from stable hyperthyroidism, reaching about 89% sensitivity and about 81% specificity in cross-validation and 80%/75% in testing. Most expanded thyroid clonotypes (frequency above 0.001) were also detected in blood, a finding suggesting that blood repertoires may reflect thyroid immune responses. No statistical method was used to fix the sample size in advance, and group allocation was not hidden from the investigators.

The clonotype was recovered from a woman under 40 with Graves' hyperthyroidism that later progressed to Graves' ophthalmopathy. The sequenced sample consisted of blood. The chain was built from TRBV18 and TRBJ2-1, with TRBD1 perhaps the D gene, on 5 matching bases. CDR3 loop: CASSPQGKQFF. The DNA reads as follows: TGTGCCAGCTCACCACAGGGGAAGCAGTTCTTC.